This T cell receptor beta chain is from a study of CD8+ T cells in alopecia areata. Treatment specified: oral pan-JAK inhibitor, 5-10 mg twice daily. As the sequencing template, cDNA was produced by extracting RNA and reverse transcribing it. The protocol was immunoSEQ multiplex PCR, while the TCRdb copy is restricted to in-frame clones and leaves out a portion. The sample has 95,000 to 100,000 clones, about 60% seen once. V was clipped by 7 bases and J by 3 bases, with 15 bases between them. Germline V gene data show CDR1 as SNHLY and CDR2 as FYNNEI. The CDR3 runs to 14 residues. With regard to this clone: Its antigen is currently unknown.

General observations from the study: Since there was just one nonresponder, nobody can yet say how baseline CD8+ expansion ties to response.

This chain uses TRBV2 with TRBJ1-1; D gene unclear. This TCR derives from a human donor with alopecia areata. The specimen comprised CD8+ T cells sorted from blood, sampled around week 55, from a patient treated with tofacitinib. The CDR3 coding sequence is TGTGCCAGCAAGGTAGGAGTGCGCGACACTGAAGCTTTCTTT. Its translation is CASKVGVRDTEAFF. Based on the CDR3 plus reference TRBV2 and TRBJ1-1, the full variable domain is EPEVTQTPSHQVTQMGQEVILRCVPISNHLYFYWYRQILGQKVEFLVSFYNNEISEKSEIFDDQFSVERPDGSNFTLKIRSTKLEDSAMYFCASKVGVRDTEAFFGQGTRLTVV.